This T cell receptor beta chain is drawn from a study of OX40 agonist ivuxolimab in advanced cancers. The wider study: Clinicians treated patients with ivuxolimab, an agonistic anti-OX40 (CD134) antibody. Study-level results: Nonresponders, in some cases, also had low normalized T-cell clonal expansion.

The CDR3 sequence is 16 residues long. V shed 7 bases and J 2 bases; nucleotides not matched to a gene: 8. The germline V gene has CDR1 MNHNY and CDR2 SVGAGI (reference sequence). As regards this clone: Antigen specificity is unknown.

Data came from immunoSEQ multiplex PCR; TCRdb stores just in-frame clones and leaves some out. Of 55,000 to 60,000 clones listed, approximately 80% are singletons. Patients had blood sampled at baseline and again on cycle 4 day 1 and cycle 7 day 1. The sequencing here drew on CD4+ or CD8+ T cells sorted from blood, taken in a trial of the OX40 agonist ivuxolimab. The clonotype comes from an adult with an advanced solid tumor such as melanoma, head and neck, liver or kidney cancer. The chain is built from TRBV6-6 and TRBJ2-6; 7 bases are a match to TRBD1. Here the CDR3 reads CASTDRDVAGANVLTF. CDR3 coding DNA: TGTGCCAGCACCGACAGGGACGTAGCTGGGGCCAACGTCCTGACTTTC.